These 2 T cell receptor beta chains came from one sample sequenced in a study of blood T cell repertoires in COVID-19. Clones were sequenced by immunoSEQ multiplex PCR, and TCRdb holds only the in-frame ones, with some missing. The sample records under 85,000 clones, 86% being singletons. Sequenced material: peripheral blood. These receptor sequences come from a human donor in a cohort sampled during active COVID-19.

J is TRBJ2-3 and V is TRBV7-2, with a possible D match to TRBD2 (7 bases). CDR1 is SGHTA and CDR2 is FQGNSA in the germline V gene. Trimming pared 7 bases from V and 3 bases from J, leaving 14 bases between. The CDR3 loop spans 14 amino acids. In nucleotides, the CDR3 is TGTGCCAGCAATGCGGGGGCCTTGACAGATACGCAGTATTTT. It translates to CASNAGALTDTQYF.

The CDR3 DNA sequence: TGTGCCAGCAGTGAGGTGTATAGCGGGGGGTGGAATGAGCAGTTCTTC. Translation gives CASSEVYSGGWNEQFF. This chain links TRBV2 with TRBJ2-1, with 10 positions matching TRBD2. Germline V gene sequence: CDR1 SNHLY, CDR2 FYNNEI. The CDR3 contains 16 residues. V was pared by 3 bases and J by 7 bases, with 9 bases of the junction left unmatched.